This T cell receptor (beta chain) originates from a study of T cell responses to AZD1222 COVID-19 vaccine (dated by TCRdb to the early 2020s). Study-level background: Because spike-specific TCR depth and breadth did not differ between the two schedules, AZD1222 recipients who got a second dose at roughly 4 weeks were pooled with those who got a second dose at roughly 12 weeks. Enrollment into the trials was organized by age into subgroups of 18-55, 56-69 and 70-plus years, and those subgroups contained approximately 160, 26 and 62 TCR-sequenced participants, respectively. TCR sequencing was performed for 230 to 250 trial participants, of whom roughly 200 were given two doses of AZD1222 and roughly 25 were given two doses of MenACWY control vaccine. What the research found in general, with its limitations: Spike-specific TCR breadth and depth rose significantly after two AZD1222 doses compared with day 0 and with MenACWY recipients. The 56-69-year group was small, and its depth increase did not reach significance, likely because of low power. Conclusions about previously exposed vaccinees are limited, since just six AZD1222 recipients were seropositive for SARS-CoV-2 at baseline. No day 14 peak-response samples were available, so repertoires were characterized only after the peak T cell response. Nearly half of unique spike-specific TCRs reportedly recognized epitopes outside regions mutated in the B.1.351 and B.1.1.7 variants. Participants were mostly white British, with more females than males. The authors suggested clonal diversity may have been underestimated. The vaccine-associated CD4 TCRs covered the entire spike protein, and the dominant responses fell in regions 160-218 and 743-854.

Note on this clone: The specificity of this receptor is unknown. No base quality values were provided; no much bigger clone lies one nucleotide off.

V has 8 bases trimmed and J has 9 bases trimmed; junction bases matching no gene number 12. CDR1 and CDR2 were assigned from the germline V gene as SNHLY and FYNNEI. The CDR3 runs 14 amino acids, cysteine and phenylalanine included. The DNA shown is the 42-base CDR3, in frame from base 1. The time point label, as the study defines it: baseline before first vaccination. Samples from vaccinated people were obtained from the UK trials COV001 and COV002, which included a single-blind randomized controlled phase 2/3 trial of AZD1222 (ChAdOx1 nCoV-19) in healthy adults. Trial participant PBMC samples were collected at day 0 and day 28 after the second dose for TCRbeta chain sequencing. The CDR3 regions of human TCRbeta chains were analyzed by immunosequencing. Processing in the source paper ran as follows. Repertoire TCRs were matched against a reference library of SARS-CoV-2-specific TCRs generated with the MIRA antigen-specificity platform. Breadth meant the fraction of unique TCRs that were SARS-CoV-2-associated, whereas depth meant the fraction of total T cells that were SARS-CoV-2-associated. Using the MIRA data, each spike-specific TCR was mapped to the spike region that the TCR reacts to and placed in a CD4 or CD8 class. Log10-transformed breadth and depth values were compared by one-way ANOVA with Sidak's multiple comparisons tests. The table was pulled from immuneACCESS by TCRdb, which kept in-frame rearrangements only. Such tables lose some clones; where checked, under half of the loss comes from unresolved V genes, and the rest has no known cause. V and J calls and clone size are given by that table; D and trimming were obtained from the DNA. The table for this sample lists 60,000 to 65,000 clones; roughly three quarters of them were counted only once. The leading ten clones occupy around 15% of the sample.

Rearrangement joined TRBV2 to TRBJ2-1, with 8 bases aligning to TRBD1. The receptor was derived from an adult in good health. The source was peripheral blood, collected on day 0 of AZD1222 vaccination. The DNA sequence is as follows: TGTGCCAGCGGGGAGGACAGGGAAGACGGTGAGCAGTTCTTC. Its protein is CASGEDREDGEQFF.